Listed below are T cell receptor beta chains from one sample, sequenced in a study of blood T cell repertoires in COVID-19. Clones were read by immunoSEQ multiplex PCR, and TCRdb kept only the in-frame ones, dropping some. Found here are approximately 99,000 clones, 87% of them singletons; the top ten hold nearly 20%. The sample was peripheral blood. All receptors come from a human donor in a cohort sampled during active COVID-19. Each CDR3 is given with its conserved first and last residue. The D gene is left open where the match is weak. Expanded clones get a size class; other rows say once, few or many, or leave the size out.

V gene,D gene,clone size,J gene,CDR3 protein,CDR3 DNA
TRBV5-1,.,.,TRBJ2-3,CASRTSTDTQYF,TGCGCCAGCAGGACTAGCACAGATACGCAGTATTTT
TRBV2,TRBD2,.,TRBJ2-3,CASSPLGIGTSGIGEDTQYF,TGTGCCAGCAGTCCCCTCGGGATCGGGACTAGCGGGATAGGCGAAGATACGCAGTATTTT
TRBV29-1,.,.,TRBJ2-1,CSVLAHLRKNEQFF,TGCAGCGTTCTAGCACATCTACGGAAAAATGAGCAGTTCTTC
TRBV9,.,.,TRBJ1-1,CASSVGTNTEAFF,TGTGCCAGCAGCGTAGGGACTAACACTGAAGCTTTCTTT
TRBV28,TRBD1,once,TRBJ2-7,CASSSGQERHEQYF,TGTGCCAGCAGTTCCGGACAGGAAAGACACGAGCAGTACTTC
TRBV19,.,.,TRBJ2-7,CASRGDRLASGREQYF,TGTGCCAGTAGAGGGGACCGGCTAGCGTCGGGTAGGGAGCAGTACTTC
TRBV19,TRBD1,.,TRBJ1-2,CASSMPQGAFIHGYTF,TGTGCCAGTAGTATGCCACAGGGGGCATTTATACATGGCTACACCTTC
TRBV7-2,.,.,TRBJ2-1,CASSPGTYEQFF,TGTGCCAGCAGCCCCGGGACATATGAGCAGTTCTTC
TRBV6-5,.,.,TRBJ1-1,CASSYSLKGSHTEAFF,TGTGCCAGCAGTTACTCGTTAAAGGGGTCGCACACTGAAGCTTTCTTT
TRBV19,.,.,TRBJ1-5,CASSSSRVNSNQPQHF,TGTGCCAGTAGTTCCAGTCGTGTCAATAGCAATCAGCCCCAGCATTTT
TRBV18,.,.,TRBJ2-5,CASSPPNRAVSETQYF,TGTGCCAGCTCACCACCGAACAGGGCGGTATCGGAGACCCAGTACTTC
TRBV7-2,.,.,TRBJ2-3,CASTVEPRGTDTQYF,TGTGCCAGCACCGTCGAGCCCCGGGGCACAGATACGCAGTATTTT
TRBV18,.,.,TRBJ2-1,CASSPSRSNEQFF,TGTGCCAGCTCCCCGTCCCGCAGCAATGAGCAGTTCTTC
TRBV6-5,.,few,TRBJ1-2,CASSSLNYGYTF,TGTGCCAGCAGTTCCCTTAACTATGGCTACACCTTC
TRBV14,TRBD2,.,TRBJ2-1,CASSQDSFFERENNEQFF,TGTGCCAGCAGCCAAGATAGTTTCTTTGAGCGGGAGAACAATGAGCAGTTCTTC
TRBV12-5,.,.,TRBJ2-5,CASGGTEETQYF,TGTGCTAGCGGCGGGACAGAAGAGACCCAGTACTTC
TRBV3-1/TRBV3-2,.,.,TRBJ1-2,CASSPRSGGGYTF,TGTGCCAGCAGCCCGAGGTCGGGTGGTGGCTACACCTTC
TRBV7-2,TRBD1,.,TRBJ2-4,CASSTGTVPAKNIQYF,TGTGCCAGCAGCACCGGGACAGTCCCTGCCAAAAACATTCAGTACTTC
TRBV6-5,.,.,TRBJ1-1,CASSYSTGNTEAFF,TGTGCCAGCAGTTACTCGACAGGGAACACTGAAGCTTTCTTT
TRBV30,.,.,TRBJ1-5,CAWSNPLSDRLSNQPQHF,TGTGCCTGGAGTAATCCACTCAGCGACAGACTTAGCAATCAGCCCCAGCATTTT
TRBV7-2,TRBD2,.,TRBJ2-1,CASSRKTSGSTYNEQFF,TGTGCCAGCAGCCGTAAAACTAGCGGATCAACCTACAATGAGCAGTTCTTC
TRBV5-5,TRBD1,once,TRBJ1-2,CASSGGQGADGYTF,TGTGCCAGCAGCGGCGGACAGGGGGCGGATGGCTACACCTTC
TRBV28,TRBD1,.,TRBJ1-6,CASTRDRDNSPLHF,TGTGCCAGCACCCGAGACAGGGATAATTCACCCCTCCACTTT
TRBV19,TRBD2,.,TRBJ2-3,CASSPYVLAGGTDTQYF,TGTGCCAGTAGTCCCTACGTACTAGCGGGAGGCACAGATACGCAGTATTTT
TRBV5-1,.,.,TRBJ2-1,CASSFEGTTYNEQFF,TGCGCCAGCAGCTTCGAGGGGACAACCTACAATGAGCAGTTCTTC
TRBV7-9,TRBD2,.,TRBJ2-1,CASSGSGISYNEQFF,TGTGCCAGCAGCGGTAGCGGGATTTCCTACAATGAGCAGTTCTTC
TRBV25-1,.,.,TRBJ1-2,CASSDGVPYGYTF,TGTGCCAGCAGTGACGGGGTGCCCTATGGCTACACCTTC
TRBV7-2,.,.,TRBJ2-1,CASSLDASSSYNEQFF,TGTGCCAGCAGCTTAGACGCGTCTAGCTCCTACAATGAGCAGTTCTTC
TRBV5-4,.,.,TRBJ2-1,CASSLIKGAVHNEQFF,TGTGCCAGCAGCTTGATTAAGGGAGCGGTCCACAATGAGCAGTTCTTC
TRBV6-5,TRBD1,.,TRBJ2-7,CASGVDGTGPYEQYF,TGTGCCAGCGGCGTTGATGGGACAGGGCCCTACGAGCAGTACTTC
TRBV19,.,.,TRBJ2-6,CASSRTASRANVLTF,TGTGCCAGTAGTCGAACAGCATCTCGGGCCAACGTCCTGACTTTC
TRBV7-2,TRBD2,.,TRBJ2-7,CASSLGPQRETYEQYF,TGTGCCAGCAGCTTAGGCCCACAGCGGGAGACGTACGAGCAGTACTTC
TRBV28,TRBD2,.,TRBJ2-1,CASSVLAGGLGDEQFF,TGTGCCAGCAGTGTACTAGCGGGAGGGTTGGGGGATGAGCAGTTCTTC
TRBV11-2,TRBD1,once,TRBJ1-6,CASSSDRNYSPLHF,TGTGCCAGCAGCTCGGACAGGAACTATTCACCCCTCCACTTT
TRBV5-4,.,.,TRBJ1-2,CASSTYSRIPYGYTF,TGTGCCAGCAGCACCTACTCGAGAATTCCCTATGGCTACACCTTC
TRBV3-1/TRBV3-2,TRBD2,.,TRBJ2-7,CASSQDPASGSNEQYF,TGTGCCAGCAGCCAAGATCCGGCTAGCGGGAGCAACGAGCAGTACTTC
TRBV7-9,TRBD2,.,TRBJ2-1,CASSWTSGALNEQFF,TGTGCCAGCAGCTGGACTAGTGGGGCCCTTAATGAGCAGTTCTTC
TRBV7-9,TRBD1,.,TRBJ1-2,CASSVTGVGYTF,TGTGCCAGCAGCGTAACAGGGGTTGGCTACACCTTC
TRBV12-3/TRBV12-4,.,.,TRBJ2-3,CASNINTDTQYF,TGTGCCAGCAACATAAACACAGATACGCAGTATTTT
TRBV7-9,.,.,TRBJ2-1,CASSLAHEQFF,TGTGCCAGCAGCCTGGCCCATGAGCAGTTCTTC
TRBV5-1,.,.,TRBJ2-5,CASRQGGEETQYF,TGCGCCAGCAGGCAAGGGGGAGAAGAGACCCAGTACTTC
TRBV3-1/TRBV3-2,TRBD2,.,TRBJ2-5,CASSQTSGQETQYF,TGTGCCAGCAGCCAAACTAGCGGCCAAGAGACCCAGTACTTC
TRBV12-3/TRBV12-4,.,.,TRBJ2-5,CASSFNSIETQYF,TGTGCCAGCAGTTTTAATAGTATCGAGACCCAGTACTTC
TRBV7-2,.,.,TRBJ2-1,CASSLEDYREQFF,TGTGCCAGCAGCCTAGAGGACTACCGGGAGCAGTTCTTC
TRBV20-1,TRBD1,.,TRBJ1-2,CSASGQTGVGYTF,TGCAGTGCTAGTGGTCAAACAGGGGTAGGCTACACCTTC